These 28 T cell receptor beta chains originate from one sample sequenced in a study of regulatory T cells in long-lasting Graves disease (dated by TCRdb to the early 2020s). Libraries were constructed by multiplex PCR. The sequencer listed for this sample is Illumina HiSeq 4000. TCR beta libraries were built with iRepertoire HTBI primers and Arm-PCR amplification of CDR3 regions. TCRdb's own reprocessing of the public reads used fastp at Q25 and MiXCR and kept productive beta chains. CDR3 protein sequences are deduplicated, and each keeps its most common genes and DNA. This sample is represented by approximately 400,000 distinct CDR3 sequences; approximately 15% of them were singletons. The ten largest clones capture around 17% of the sample. The meaning of the sample's time point label: newly diagnosed GD, antithyroid drugs for less than 3 months. For both TCR sequencing and RNA sequencing, RNA was extracted from PBMCs in TRIzol.

These data also formed part of another study, on T cells in Graves' hyperthyroidism and ophthalmopathy.

The sequences come from peripheral blood mononuclear cells (PBMCs), collected at new diagnosis, from a patient treated with antithyroid drugs. The receptors shown here come from a woman in her 30s with Graves disease. Donor details come from another sample of the same person, matched by shared clones.

The chain's CDR3 is CASSLDRGISAFF. As DNA, the CDR3 is TGTGCCAGCAGCTTAGACAGGGGCATCTCGGCTTTCTTT. This chain links TRBV13 with TRBJ1-1; 7 nucleotides agree with TRBD1. Per the germline V gene, CDR1 is PRHDT and CDR2 is FYEKMQ (reference sequence). The CDR3 spans 13 residues. Unmatched junction bases numbered 7, after V lost 1 base and J lost 11 bases. Full variable domain (rest looked up from reference TRBV13 and TRBJ1-1): AAGVIQSPRHLIKEKRETATLKCYPIPRHDTVYWYQQGPGQDPQFLISFYEKMQSDKGSIPDRFSAQQFSDYHSELNMSSLELGDSALYFCASSLDRGISAFFGQGTRLTVV.

This clonotype was seen at least ten times. The rearrangement joins TRBV24-1 to TRBJ1-3, with a weak D call TRBD1 (6 bases). Germline CDR1 reads KGHDR; CDR2 reads SFDVKD. The germline V and J ends were trimmed by 7 bases and 0 bases, with 12 bases remaining between them. CDR3 length: 15 amino acids. This chain's CDR3 is CATSQGPISGNTIYF. The CDR3 region has the DNA TGTGCCACCAGCCAGGGGCCTATCTCTGGAAACACCATATATTTT.

CDR3 bases: TGTGCCAGCAGCCTCACTCAAAAAGCTTTCTTT. Translation gives CASSLTQKAFF. The rearrangement links TRBV7-2 to TRBJ1-1, with D unresolved. The V end lost 5 bases, the J end lost 9 bases, and 10 bases lay between the germline ends. This CDR3 is built from 11 residues. Germline-derived CDR1 and CDR2 are SGHTA and FQGNSA.

In this sample, this clonotype turned up many times. CDR3 in amino acids: CASSPLAVPYEQYF. The CDR3 DNA reads as TGTGCCAGCAGTCCCCTAGCGGTTCCCTACGAGCAGTACTTC. The J gene is TRBJ2-7, the V gene TRBV6-1, with 7 bases fitting TRBD2. This CDR3 has 14 amino acids. V was clipped by 5 bases and J by 2 bases; unmatched bases: 6. The germline CDR1 and CDR2 sequences are MNHNS and SASEGT.

This clonotype has ten or more counts. The J gene is TRBJ2-7, the V gene TRBV12-3 or TRBV12-4, with 8 bases aligning to TRBD1. This CDR3 region has 15 residues. V was pared by 8 bases and J by 4 bases, with 13 bases of the junction left unmatched. The CDR3 loop reads CASQRQGAGGYEQYF. DNA for the CDR3: TGTGCCAGCCAACGGCAGGGGGCGGGCGGGTACGAGCAGTACTTC.

At least ten counts were recorded for this clonotype. The chain couples TRBV2 to TRBJ2-5; D remains ambiguous. Germline CDR1 is SNHLY and CDR2 is FYNNEI. Between the trimmed V and J ends, which lost 4 bases and 6 bases, there was a span of 3 bases. The CDR3 spans 10 residues. CDR3 protein: CASSAKTQYF. In DNA form, the CDR3 reads TGTGCCAGCAGTGCCAAGACCCAGTACTTC.

This clonotype was picked up a small number of times. The gene calls are TRBV25-1 and TRBJ1-5, with D possibly TRBD1 on 6 matching bases. V dropped 10 bases and J dropped 6 bases, with 16 bases sitting between them. The CDR3 has 13 residues. Germline V lookup: CDR1 MGHDK, CDR2 SYGVNS. The CDR3 DNA reads as TGTGCCACCGCCCGGGGGGCAGGTCAGCCCCAGCATTTT. Translation: CATARGAGQPQHF.

This clonotype was counted at least ten times. This rearrangement joins TRBV30 to TRBJ2-5; D is unclear. The CDR3 is 14 residues long. Germline V gives CDR1 GTSNPN, CDR2 SVGIG (reference sequence). With 2 bases removed from V and 3 bases from J, the gap between germline ends came to 13 bases. CDR3 DNA: TGTGCCTGGAGTCCCAGTTCCACCAAAGAGACCCAGTACTTC. Translation: CAWSPSSTKETQYF.

The chain recombines TRBV5-8 with TRBJ1-6; 11 bases match TRBD1. V lost 7 bases to trimming and J lost 9 bases; unmatched junction nucleotides: 6. The CDR3 length is 14 residues. Germline assignment: CDR1 SGHTS and CDR2 YDEGEE. The CDR3 DNA is TGTGCCAGCGGCCGGGACAGGGGGATTTCACCCCTCCACTTT. Translating gives CASGRDRGISPLHF.

The chain uses TRBV7-9 and TRBJ2-3; 8 bases are a match to TRBD2. The CDR3 has 14 amino acids. The ends lost 8 bases at V and 5 bases at J; junction bases unmatched: 9. Germline CDR1 reads SEHNR; CDR2 reads FQNEAQ (reference sequence). Here the CDR3 DNA reads TGTGCCAGCTTAACAGCGGGAGTTCAAGATACGCAGTATTTT. Translated: CASLTAGVQDTQYF. Using reference TRBV7-9 and TRBJ2-3 for the parts outside the CDR3, the full variable domain is DTGVSQNPRHKITKRGQNVTFRCDPISEHNRLYWYRQTLGQGPEFLTYFQNEAQLEKSRLLSDRFSAERPKGSFSTLEIQRTEQGDSAMYLCASLTAGVQDTQYFGPGTRLTVL.

This clonotype was seen a few times. The chain employs TRBV6-1 and TRBJ1-3; the match to TRBD1 covers 9 bases. Unmatched junction bases numbered 4, after V lost 6 bases and J lost 1 base. The CDR3 has 15 residues. Germline V gene data show CDR1 as MNHNS and CDR2 as SASEGT. This chain's CDR3 is CASSRTGESGNTIYF. DNA of the CDR3: TGTGCCAGCAGCCGGACAGGGGAGTCTGGAAACACCATATATTTT.

The CDR3 DNA is TGTGCCAGTAGAGGGTACGGGTATCAGCCCCAGCATTTT. Translation: CASRGYGYQPQHF. V usage is TRBV19 and J usage is TRBJ1-5, with unresolved D. Germline V lookup: CDR1 LNHDA, CDR2 SQIVND (reference sequence). The CDR3 covers 13 residues. V lost 6 bases and J lost 5, with 11 bases in between.

This clonotype was observed many times. This sequence joins TRBV27 and TRBJ2-7; D perhaps matches TRBD2 (6 bases). CDR1 is MNHEY and CDR2 is SMNVEV in the germline V gene (reference sequence). V lost 4 bases to trimming and J lost 2 bases, with 9 bases between them. CDR3 length: 13 residues. The CDR3 here is CASSWGLTYEQYF. CDR3 in DNA: TGTGCCAGCAGTTGGGGACTCACCTACGAGCAGTACTTC.

This clonotype was seen ten or more times. V usage is TRBV14 and J usage is TRBJ2-3; D call uncertain. CDR1 and CDR2 from the germline V gene are SGHDN and FVKESK. Trimming shortened V by 4 bases and J by 4 bases, and 18 bases separated the two germline ends. The CDR3 spans 16 residues. CDR3 residues: CASSRFVSTTPDTQYF. CDR3 DNA sequence: TGTGCCAGCAGCCGCTTCGTCTCCACCACCCCAGATACGCAGTATTTT.

This clonotype was picked up many times. This chain's CDR3 is CATSDRESGRAGETQYF. In DNA, the CDR3 is TGTGCCACCAGTGACCGTGAAAGCGGGAGGGCCGGGGAGACCCAGTACTTC. This chain connects TRBV24-1 to TRBJ2-5; 10 positions agree with TRBD2. Germline-derived CDR1 and CDR2 are KGHDR and SFDVKD. This CDR3 has 17 residues. V trimming: 4 bases; J trimming: 5 bases; junction bases outside the gene matches: 12.

This clonotype has a count of ten or more. The chain links TRBV29-1 to TRBJ2-3; 11 nucleotides line up with TRBD2. The J segment lost 10 bases and the V segment lost 6 bases, leaving 9 bases of the junction unmatched. The V gene's germline CDR1 is SQVTM and CDR2 ANQGSEA. The CDR3 has 13 residues. As DNA, the CDR3 is TGCAGCGTAGGTAGCGGGAGGGCGCCAGCGCAGTATTTT. Translating it yields CSVGSGRAPAQYF.

This chain uses TRBV9 with TRBJ2-4; TRBD2 agrees at 13 bases. The assigned J gene may be wrong: the sequence end matches TRBJ2-5 better. Germline lookup yields CDR1 SGDLS and CDR2 YYNGEE. The CDR3 is 17 residues long. CDR3 DNA: TGTGCCAGCAGCGGCCGACTAGCGGGAGGAGACGGAGAGACCCAGTACTTC. Translating it yields CASSGRLAGGDGETQYF.

At least ten counts were recorded for this clonotype. The genes are TRBV30 and TRBJ2-3; no clear D. The V gene's germline CDR1 is GTSNPN and CDR2 SVGIG (reference sequence). The V gene lost 0 bases and the J gene lost 10 bases, with 14 bases spanning the gap. The CDR3 contains 13 residues. In DNA, the CDR3 is TGTGCCTGGAGTGTCGGAAGAGCGCGAGCGCAGTATTTT. This translates into CAWSVGRARAQYF.

In the case of this clonotype: A far larger clone is only one base removed, so a read error is likely. This sequence joins TRBV24-1 and TRBJ2-2; no firm D call. The germline V gene encodes CDR1 KGHDR and CDR2 SFDVKD. The CDR3 consists of 13 residues. Trimming removed 4 bases at V and 2 bases at J, with 4 bases between. The CDR3 loop reads CATSEDNTGELFF. CDR3 DNA: TGTGCCACCAGTGAGGACAACACCGGGGAGCTGTTTTTT.

This clonotype was counted ten times or more. The chain combines TRBV4-1 with TRBJ2-1; TRBD2 aligns across 7 bases. This CDR3 region has 17 residues. The germline CDR1 and CDR2 sequences are MGHRA and YSYEKL. V lost 2 bases and J lost 4; bases outside the gene matches: 11. The CDR3: CASSQQPPGGTYNEQFF. CDR3 nucleotides: TGCGCCAGCAGCCAACAACCACCGGGAGGAACATACAATGAGCAGTTCTTC.

The table lists this clonotype with a count of one. The chain recombines TRBV4-1 with TRBJ1-1, with D unresolved. Germline V lookup: CDR1 MGHRA, CDR2 YSYEKL. V gave up 2 bases and J gave up 1 base, with 11 bases separating them. CDR3 length: 15 residues. The CDR3 here is CASSQPPTGNTEAFF. CDR3 nucleotide sequence: TGCGCCAGCAGCCAACCTCCGACGGGGAACACTGAAGCTTTCTTT.

This sequence joins TRBV14 and TRBJ2-5; 10 positions match TRBD2. The germline V gene has CDR1 SGHDN and CDR2 FVKESK. Trimming took 4 bases from V and 2 from J; bases not matched to a gene: 7. The CDR3 length is 16 residues. The CDR3 DNA follows: TGTGCCAGCAGCCTTCGAGCGGGAGGGAAACAAGAGACCCAGTACTTC. Its protein is CASSLRAGGKQETQYF.

This clonotype was seen only a few times. This chain joins TRBV28 and TRBJ1-2; D is possibly TRBD1 (6 bases). The V end lost 3 bases, the J end lost 4 bases, and 15 bases lay between the germline ends. The CDR3 is 15 residues long. Germline CDR1 MDHEN, CDR2 SYDVKM. CDR3 amino acids: CASSLGSSGVYGYTF. The CDR3 coding sequence is TGTGCCAGCAGTTTGGGAAGCTCAGGGGTCTATGGCTACACCTTC.

This clonotype was counted at least ten times. This rearrangement joins TRBV5-1 to TRBJ2-7; perhaps TRBD1 as D (6 bases). This CDR3 region has 14 residues. In germline, CDR1 is SGHRS, CDR2 YFSETQ. V shed 3 bases and J shed 3 bases, with 13 bases lying between them. The CDR3 loop reads CASSSTGPNYEQYF. DNA of the CDR3: TGCGCCAGCAGCTCCACAGGGCCCAACTACGAGCAGTACTTC.

This clonotype was seen at least ten times. The germline gene is not matched at one end of the junction; a read error may be the cause. V is TRBV7-3 and J is TRBJ2-1; D gene ambiguous. CDR3 length: 12 residues. Germline values: CDR1 SGHTA, CDR2 FQGTGA. The CDR3 region is CASSSSHNEQFF. In DNA, the CDR3 is TGTGCCAGCAGCTCCTCCCACAATGAGCAGTTCTTC. Full variable domain (missing parts from reference TRBV7-3 and TRBJ2-1): GAGVSQTPSNKVTEKGKYVELRCDPISGHTALYWYRQSLGQGPEFLIYFQGTGAADDSGLPNDRFFAVRPEGSVSTLKIQRTERGDSAVYLCASSSSHNEQFFGPGTRLTVL.

This clonotype was counted many times. The chain combines TRBV5-6 with TRBJ2-7; D may be TRBD1 (7 bases). Germline CDR1 is SGHDT and CDR2 is YYEEEE. This CDR3 has 15 amino acids. The ends were cut back, 4 bases at V and 2 bases at J, with 16 bases in the middle. DNA of the CDR3: TGTGCCAGCAGCCCGGGAGACAGGGTGGCCTACGAGCAGTACTTC. This gives the protein CASSPGDRVAYEQYF.

This clonotype was observed at least ten times. The genes are TRBV9 and TRBJ1-3, with no clear D. The V gene's germline CDR1 is SGDLS and CDR2 YYNGEE. V shed 0 bases and J shed 0 bases, with 13 bases lying between them. CDR3 size: 17 residues. As DNA, the CDR3 is TGTGCCAGCAGCGTAGAGGGCAGCCAATCCTCTGGAAACACCATATATTTT. It is translated as CASSVEGSQSSGNTIYF. The complete variable domain, with remaining parts taken from reference TRBV9 and TRBJ1-3, reads DSGVTQTPKHLITATGQRVTLRCSPRSGDLSVYWYQQSLDQGLQFLIQYYNGEERAKGNILERFSAQQFPDLHSELNLSSLELGDSALYFCASSVEGSQSSGNTIYFGEGSWLTVV.

This clonotype was seen repeatedly, ten times or more. V gene TRBV10-3 combines with J gene TRBJ1-1; 7 nucleotides agree with TRBD1. The CDR3 runs to 17 residues. The germline V gene has CDR1 ENHRY and CDR2 SYGVKD. Germline trimming cut 3 bases from V and 5 bases from J; bases unmatched to any gene: 15. CDR3 sequence (DNA): TGTGCCATCAGTGACGGGCAGGGGGGCGCCGGTGGTACTGAAGCTTTCTTT. Translated, it gives CAISDGQGGAGGTEAFF.